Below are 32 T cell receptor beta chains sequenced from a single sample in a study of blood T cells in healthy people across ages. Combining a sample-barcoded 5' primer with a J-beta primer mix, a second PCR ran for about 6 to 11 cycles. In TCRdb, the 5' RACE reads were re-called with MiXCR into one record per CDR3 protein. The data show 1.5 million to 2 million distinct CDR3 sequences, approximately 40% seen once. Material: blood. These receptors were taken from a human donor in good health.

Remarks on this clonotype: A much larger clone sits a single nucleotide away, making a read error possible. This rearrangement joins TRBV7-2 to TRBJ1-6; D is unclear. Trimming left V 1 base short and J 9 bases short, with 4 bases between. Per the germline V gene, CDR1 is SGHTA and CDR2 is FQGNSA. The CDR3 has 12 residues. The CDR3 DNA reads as TGTGCCAGCAGCTTAGGAGTTTCACCCCTCCACTTT. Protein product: CASSLGVSPLHF.

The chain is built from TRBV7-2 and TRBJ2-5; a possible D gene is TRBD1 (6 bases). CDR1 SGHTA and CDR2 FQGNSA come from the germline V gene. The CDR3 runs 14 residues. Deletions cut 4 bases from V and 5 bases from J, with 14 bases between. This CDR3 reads CASSSDRSLETQYF. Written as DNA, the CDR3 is TGTGCCAGCAGCTCCGACAGGTCCCTGGAGACCCAGTACTTC.

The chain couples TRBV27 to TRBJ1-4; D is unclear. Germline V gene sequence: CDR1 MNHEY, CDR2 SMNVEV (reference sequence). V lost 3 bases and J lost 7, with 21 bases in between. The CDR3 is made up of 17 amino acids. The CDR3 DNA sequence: TGTGCCAGCAGTTTTGCCTCGCCCCTATCAGCACCTGAAAAACTGTTTTTT. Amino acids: CASSFASPLSAPEKLFF.

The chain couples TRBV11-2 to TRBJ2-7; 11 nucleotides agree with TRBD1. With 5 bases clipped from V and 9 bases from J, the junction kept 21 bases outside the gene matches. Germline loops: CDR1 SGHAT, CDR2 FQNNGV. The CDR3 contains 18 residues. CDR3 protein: CASSRQNPFRDRGGGQYF. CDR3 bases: TGTGCCAGCAGCAGGCAGAACCCGTTTCGGGACAGGGGGGGAGGGCAGTACTTC.

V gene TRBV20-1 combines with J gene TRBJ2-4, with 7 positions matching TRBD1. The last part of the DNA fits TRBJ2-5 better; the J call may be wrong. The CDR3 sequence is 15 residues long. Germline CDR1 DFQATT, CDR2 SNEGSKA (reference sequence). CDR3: CSAEKPTGFRETQYF. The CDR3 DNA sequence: TGCAGTGCTGAAAAACCGACAGGGTTTCGAGAGACCCAGTACTTC.

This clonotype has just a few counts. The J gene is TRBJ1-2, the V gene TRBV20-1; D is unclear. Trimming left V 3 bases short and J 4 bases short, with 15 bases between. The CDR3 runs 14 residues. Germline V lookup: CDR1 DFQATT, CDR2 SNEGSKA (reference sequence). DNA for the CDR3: TGCAGTGCTAGCCCACCCGATACCCCCTATGGCTACACCTTC. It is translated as CSASPPDTPYGYTF.

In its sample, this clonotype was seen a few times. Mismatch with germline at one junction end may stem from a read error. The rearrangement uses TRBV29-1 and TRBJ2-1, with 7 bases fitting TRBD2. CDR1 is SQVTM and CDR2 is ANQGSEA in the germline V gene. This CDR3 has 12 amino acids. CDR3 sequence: CSVQRGGNGQFF. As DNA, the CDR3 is TGCAGCGTACAGCGGGGCGGCAATGGGCAGTTCTTC.

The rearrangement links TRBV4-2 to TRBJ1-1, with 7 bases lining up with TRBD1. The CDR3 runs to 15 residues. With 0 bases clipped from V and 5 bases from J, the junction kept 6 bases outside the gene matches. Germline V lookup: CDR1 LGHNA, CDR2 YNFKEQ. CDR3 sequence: CASSQDTGDGTEAFF. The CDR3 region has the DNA TGTGCCAGCAGCCAAGACACAGGGGACGGAACTGAAGCTTTCTTT.

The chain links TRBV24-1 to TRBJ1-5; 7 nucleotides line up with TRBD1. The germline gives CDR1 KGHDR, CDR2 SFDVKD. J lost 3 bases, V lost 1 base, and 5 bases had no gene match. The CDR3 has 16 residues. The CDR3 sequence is CATSDLQGPLNQPQHF. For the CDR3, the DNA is TGTGCCACCAGTGATTTACAGGGGCCCCTCAATCAGCCCCAGCATTTT.

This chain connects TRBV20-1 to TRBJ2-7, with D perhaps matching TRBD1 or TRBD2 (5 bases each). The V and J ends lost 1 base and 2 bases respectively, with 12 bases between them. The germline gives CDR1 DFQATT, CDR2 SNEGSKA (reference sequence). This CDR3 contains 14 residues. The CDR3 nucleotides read TGCAGTGCTAGAGTATCGGGGCAACCCTACGAGCAGTACTTC. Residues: CSARVSGQPYEQYF.

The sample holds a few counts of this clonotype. The CDR3 DNA reads as TGCGCCAGCAGCGCCGGGACAGGGGGCATCGAGCAGTACTTC. Amino acid sequence: CASSAGTGGIEQYF. This chain connects TRBV5-1 to TRBJ2-7; 12 bases are shared with TRBD1. The CDR3 runs 14 residues. Trimming took 4 bases from V and 6 from J; bases not matched to a gene: 5. Germline V gene sequence: CDR1 SGHRS, CDR2 YFSETQ.

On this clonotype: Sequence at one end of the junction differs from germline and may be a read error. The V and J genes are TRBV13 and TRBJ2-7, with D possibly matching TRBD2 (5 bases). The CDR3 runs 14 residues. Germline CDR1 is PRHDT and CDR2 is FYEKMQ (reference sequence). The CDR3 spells CASSVGRLSGRQYF. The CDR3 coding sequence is TGTGCCAGCAGCGTAGGGCGTCTTTCTGGGAGGCAGTACTTC.

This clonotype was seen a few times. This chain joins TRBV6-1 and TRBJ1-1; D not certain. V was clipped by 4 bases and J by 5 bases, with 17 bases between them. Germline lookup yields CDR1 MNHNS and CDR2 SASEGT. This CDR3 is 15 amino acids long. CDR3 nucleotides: TGTGCCAGCAGTGTACGGCCTACCCAGAGGACTGAAGCTTTCTTT. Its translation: CASSVRPTQRTEAFF.

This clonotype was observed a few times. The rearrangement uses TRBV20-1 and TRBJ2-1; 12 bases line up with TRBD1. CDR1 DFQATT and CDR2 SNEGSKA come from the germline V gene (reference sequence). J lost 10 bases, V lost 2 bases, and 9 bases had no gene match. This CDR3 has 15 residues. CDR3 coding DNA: TGCAGTGCTAGAACCGGGACAGGGGGCCTTATAGAGCAGTTCTTC. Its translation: CSARTGTGGLIEQFF.

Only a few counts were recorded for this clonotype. The CDR3 region has the DNA TGTGCCAGCACCGTTCTAGCGGGGGGTTATAATGAGCAGTTCTTC. This sequence encodes CASTVLAGGYNEQFF. The chain is built from TRBV6-2 or TRBV6-3 and TRBJ2-1; 11 positions agree with TRBD2. Germline V gene sequence: CDR1 MNHEY, CDR2 SVGEGT. The CDR3 spans 15 residues. Losses at the gene ends were 7 bases for V and 7 bases for J; bases not matched to a gene: 9.

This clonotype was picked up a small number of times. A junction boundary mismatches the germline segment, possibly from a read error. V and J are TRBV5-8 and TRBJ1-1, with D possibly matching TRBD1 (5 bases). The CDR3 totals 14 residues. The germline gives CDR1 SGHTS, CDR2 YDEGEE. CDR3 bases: TGTGCCGGCAGCTCGGGACCGACAAACGCTGAAGCTTTCTTT. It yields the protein CAGSSGPTNAEAFF. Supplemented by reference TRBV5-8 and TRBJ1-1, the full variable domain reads EAGVTQSPTHLIKTRGQQATLRCSPISGHTSVYWYQQALGLGLQFLLWYDEGEERNRGNFPPRFSGRQFPNYSSELNVNALELEDSALYLCAGSSGPTNAEAFFGQGTRLTVV.

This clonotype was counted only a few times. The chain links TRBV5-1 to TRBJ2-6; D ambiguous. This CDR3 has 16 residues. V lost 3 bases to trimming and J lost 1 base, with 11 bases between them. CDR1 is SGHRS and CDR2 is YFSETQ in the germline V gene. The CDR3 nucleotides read TGCGCCAGCAGCTCAAACCTTTGGTCTGGGGCCAACGTCCTGACTTTC. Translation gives CASSSNLWSGANVLTF.

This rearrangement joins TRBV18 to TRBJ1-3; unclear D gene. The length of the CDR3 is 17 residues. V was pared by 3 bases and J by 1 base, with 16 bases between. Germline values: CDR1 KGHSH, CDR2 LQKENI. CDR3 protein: CASSPRFNKGSGNTIYF. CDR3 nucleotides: TGTGCCAGCTCACCGAGGTTTAATAAAGGATCTGGAAACACCATATATTTT.

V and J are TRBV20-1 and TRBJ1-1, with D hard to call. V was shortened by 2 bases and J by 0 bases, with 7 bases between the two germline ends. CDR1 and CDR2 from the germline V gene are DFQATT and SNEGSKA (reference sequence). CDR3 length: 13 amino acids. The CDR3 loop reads CSARTDLNTEAFF. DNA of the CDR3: TGCAGTGCTAGAACGGATCTGAACACTGAAGCTTTCTTT.

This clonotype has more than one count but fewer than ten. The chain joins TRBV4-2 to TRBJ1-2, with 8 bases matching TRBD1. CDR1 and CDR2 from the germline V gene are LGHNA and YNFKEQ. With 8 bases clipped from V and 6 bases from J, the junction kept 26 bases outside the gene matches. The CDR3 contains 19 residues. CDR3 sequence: CASGNHPGQGSKAFHGYTF. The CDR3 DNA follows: TGTGCCAGCGGTAACCACCCCGGACAGGGCTCGAAGGCCTTCCATGGCTACACCTTC.

The CDR3 sequence is CSARPGLAQETQYF. The CDR3 DNA is TGCAGTGCTAGGCCCGGACTAGCCCAAGAGACCCAGTACTTC. The rearrangement uses TRBV20-1 and TRBJ2-5; 8 positions agree with TRBD2. Unmatched junction bases numbered 4, after V lost 3 bases and J lost 1 base. Germline CDR1 reads DFQATT; CDR2 reads SNEGSKA (reference sequence). The CDR3 loop spans 14 amino acids.

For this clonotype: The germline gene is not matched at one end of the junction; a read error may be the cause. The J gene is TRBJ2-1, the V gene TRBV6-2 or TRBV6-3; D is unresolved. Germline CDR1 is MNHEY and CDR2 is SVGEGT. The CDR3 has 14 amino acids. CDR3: CASTKTGSYSEQFF. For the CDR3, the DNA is TGTGCCAGCACCAAGACTGGTTCCTACAGTGAGCAGTTCTTC.

The chain's CDR3 is CASSQEVRGPNEKLFF. The DNA of the CDR3 is TGCGCCAGCAGCCAAGAAGTTCGGGGCCCTAATGAAAAACTGTTTTTT. The J gene is TRBJ1-4, the V gene TRBV4-3; weak D call: TRBD1 (5 bases). Germline V gene lookup returns CDR1 LGHNA and CDR2 YSLEER. The CDR3 covers 16 residues. Trimming removed 0 bases from V and 3 bases from J, with 11 bases in between.

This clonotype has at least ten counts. The CDR3 bases are TGTGCCAGCAGGGAACCGGGACACACTAATTCACCCCTCCACTTT. Amino acids: CASREPGHTNSPLHF. The J gene is TRBJ1-6, the V gene TRBV2, with D perhaps TRBD1 (6 bases). Trimming left V 6 bases short and J 6 bases short, with 15 bases between. This CDR3 has 15 amino acids. Per the germline V gene, CDR1 is SNHLY and CDR2 is FYNNEI. Full variable domain (outside the CDR3, taken from reference TRBV2 and TRBJ1-6): EPEVTQTPSHQVTQMGQEVILRCVPISNHLYFYWYRQILGQKVEFLVSFYNNEISEKSEIFDDQFSVERPDGSNFTLKIRSTKLEDSAMYFCASREPGHTNSPLHFGNGTRLTVT.

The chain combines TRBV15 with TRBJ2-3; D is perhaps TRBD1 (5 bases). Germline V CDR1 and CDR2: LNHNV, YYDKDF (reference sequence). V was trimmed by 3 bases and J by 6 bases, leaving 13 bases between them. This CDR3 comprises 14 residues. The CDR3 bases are TGTGCCACCAGCAGGGCCGTGGGGCGGGATACGCAGTATTTT. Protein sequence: CATSRAVGRDTQYF.

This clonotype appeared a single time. For the CDR3, the DNA is TGTGCCAGCAGTTTAGGGTTAGTCGGGACAGGGACGGAATTGGCCAACTACAATGAGCAGTACTTC. Encoded protein: CASSLGLVGTGTELANYNEQYF. The V and J genes are TRBV12-3 or TRBV12-4 and TRBJ2-7, with 9 bases lining up with TRBD1. The length of the CDR3 is 22 residues. The V gene end was trimmed by 1 base and the J gene end by 7 bases; junction bases not matched to a gene: 29.

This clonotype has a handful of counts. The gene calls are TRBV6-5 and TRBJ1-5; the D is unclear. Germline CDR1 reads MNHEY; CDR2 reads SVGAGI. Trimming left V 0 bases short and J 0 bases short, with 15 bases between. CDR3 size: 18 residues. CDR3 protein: CASSYSARYGRSNQPQHF. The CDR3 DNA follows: TGTGCCAGCAGTTACTCGGCCAGATACGGACGTAGCAATCAGCCCCAGCATTTT.

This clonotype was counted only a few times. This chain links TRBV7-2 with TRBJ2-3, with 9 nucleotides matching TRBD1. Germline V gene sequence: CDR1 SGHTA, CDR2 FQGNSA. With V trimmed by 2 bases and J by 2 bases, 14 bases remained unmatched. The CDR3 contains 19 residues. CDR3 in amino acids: CASSLFLSLGTGHTDTQYF. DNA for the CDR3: TGTGCCAGCAGCTTATTCCTCTCACTAGGGACAGGGCACACAGATACGCAGTATTTT.

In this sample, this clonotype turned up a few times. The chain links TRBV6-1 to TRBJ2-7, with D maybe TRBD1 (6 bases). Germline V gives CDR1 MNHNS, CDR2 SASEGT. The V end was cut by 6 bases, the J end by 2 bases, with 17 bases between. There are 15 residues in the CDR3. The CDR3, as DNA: TGTGCCAGCAGCCAAGGACAGTCCCCGACCTACGAGCAGTACTTC. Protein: CASSQGQSPTYEQYF.

The CDR3 reads CASSFTSYGYTF. In nucleotides, the CDR3 is TGTGCCAGCAGTTTTACCTCCTATGGCTACACCTTC. The chain uses TRBV12-3 or TRBV12-4 and TRBJ1-2, with D hard to call. The CDR3 covers 12 residues. V lost 3 bases, J lost 4 bases, and 6 bases lay in between.

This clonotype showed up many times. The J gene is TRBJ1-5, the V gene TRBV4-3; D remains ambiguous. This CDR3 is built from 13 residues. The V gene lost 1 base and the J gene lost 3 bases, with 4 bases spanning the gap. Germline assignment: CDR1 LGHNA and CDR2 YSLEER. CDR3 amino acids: CASSQVLNQPQHF. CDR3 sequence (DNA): TGCGCCAGCAGCCAAGTACTCAATCAGCCCCAGCATTTT.

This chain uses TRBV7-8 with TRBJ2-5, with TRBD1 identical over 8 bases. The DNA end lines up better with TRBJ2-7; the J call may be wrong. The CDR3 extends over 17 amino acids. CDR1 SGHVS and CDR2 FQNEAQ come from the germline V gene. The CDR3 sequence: CASTQSTWGAGGDEQYF. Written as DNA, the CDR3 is TGTGCCAGCACCCAATCGACGTGGGGGGCAGGGGGCGACGAGCAGTACTTC.